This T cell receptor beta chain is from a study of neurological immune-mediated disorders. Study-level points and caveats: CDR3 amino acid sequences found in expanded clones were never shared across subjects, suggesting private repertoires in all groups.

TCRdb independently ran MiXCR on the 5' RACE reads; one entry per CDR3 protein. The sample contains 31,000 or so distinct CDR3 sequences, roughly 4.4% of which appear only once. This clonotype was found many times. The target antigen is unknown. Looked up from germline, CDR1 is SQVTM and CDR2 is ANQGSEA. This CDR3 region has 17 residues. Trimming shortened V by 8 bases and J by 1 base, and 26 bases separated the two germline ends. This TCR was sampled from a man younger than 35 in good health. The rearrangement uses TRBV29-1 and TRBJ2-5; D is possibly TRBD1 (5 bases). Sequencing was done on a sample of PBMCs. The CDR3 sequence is CSPGSSRYTGSQETQYF. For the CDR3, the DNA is TGCAGCCCTGGATCGAGTCGGTATACAGGATCCCAAGAGACCCAGTACTTC.